This T cell receptor beta chain derives from a study of molecular identifiers for immune sequencing clone quantification. At least ten counts were recorded for this clonotype. Its target is not known. General study findings and limits: Naive cells had under 1% of molecules in clones above 20 RNA copies, effectors over 99%. The sizes of highly expanded clones could be underestimated when identical TCR molecules share a barcode.

Preparation methods for the bulk TCR libraries were those previously described, with listed TCR primers. MiXCR was run by TCRdb on the PCR reads, yielding one entry per CDR3 protein. The sample includes just under 65,000 distinct CDR3 sequences, around a sixth of them seen just once. Germline CDR1 reads MDHEN; CDR2 reads SYDVKM. Trimming stripped 5 bases from V and 5 bases from J, with 18 bases between. This CDR3 contains 16 residues. This chain uses TRBV28 with TRBJ2-2; D uncertain. This receptor was obtained from a human donor in good health. Some libraries in this study had Jurkat cell RNA spiked in. Sequenced sample: naive CD8+ T cells from blood, with Jurkat cell RNA spiked in. Subset reported: FACS-sorted CD8+CD4-CCR7+CD45RA+ naive T cells. The CDR3, as DNA: TGTGCCAGCAGTCCCCGGATGGGTTGGGGTACCGGGGAGCTGTTTTTT. Translation gives CASSPRMGWGTGELFF. Full variable domain (outside the CDR3, taken from reference TRBV28 and TRBJ2-2): DVKVTQSSRYLVKRTGEKVFLECVQDMDHENMFWYRQDPGLGLRLIYFSYDVKMKEKGDIPEGYSVSREKKERFSLILESASTNQTSMYLCASSPRMGWGTGELFFGEGSRLTVL.